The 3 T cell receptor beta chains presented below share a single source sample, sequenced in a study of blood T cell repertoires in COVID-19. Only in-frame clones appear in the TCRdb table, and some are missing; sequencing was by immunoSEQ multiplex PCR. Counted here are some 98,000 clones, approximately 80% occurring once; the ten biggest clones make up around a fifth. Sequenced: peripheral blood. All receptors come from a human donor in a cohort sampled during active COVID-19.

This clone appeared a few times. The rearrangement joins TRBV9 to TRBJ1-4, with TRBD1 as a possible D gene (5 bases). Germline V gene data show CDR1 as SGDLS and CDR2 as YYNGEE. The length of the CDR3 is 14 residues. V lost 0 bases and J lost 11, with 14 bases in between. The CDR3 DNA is TGTGCCAGCAGCGTAGGGCAGGGCTCACAGAAACTGTTTTTT. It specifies CASSVGQGSQKLFF.

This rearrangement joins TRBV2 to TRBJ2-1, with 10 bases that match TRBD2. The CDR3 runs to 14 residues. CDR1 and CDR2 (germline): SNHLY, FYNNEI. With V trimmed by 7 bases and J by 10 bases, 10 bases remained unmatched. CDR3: CASKGLAGAEEQFF. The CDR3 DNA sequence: TGTGCCAGCAAGGGGCTAGCGGGAGCAGAGGAGCAGTTCTTC.

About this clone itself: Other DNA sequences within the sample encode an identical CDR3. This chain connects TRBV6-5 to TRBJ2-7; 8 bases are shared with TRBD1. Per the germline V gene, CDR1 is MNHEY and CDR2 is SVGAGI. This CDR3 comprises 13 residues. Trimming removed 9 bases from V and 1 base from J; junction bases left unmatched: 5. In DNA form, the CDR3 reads TGTGCCAGTGGACAGGGACTGTCCTACGAGCAGTACTTC. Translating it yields CASGQGLSYEQYF.